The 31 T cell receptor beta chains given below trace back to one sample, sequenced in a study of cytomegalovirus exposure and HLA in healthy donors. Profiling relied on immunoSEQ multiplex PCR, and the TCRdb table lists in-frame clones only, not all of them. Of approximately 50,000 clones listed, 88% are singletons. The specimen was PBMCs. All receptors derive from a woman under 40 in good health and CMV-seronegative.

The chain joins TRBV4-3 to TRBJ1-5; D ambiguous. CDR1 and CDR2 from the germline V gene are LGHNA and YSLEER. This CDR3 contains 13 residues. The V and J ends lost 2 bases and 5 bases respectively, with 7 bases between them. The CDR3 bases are TGCGCCAGCAGCCAACAACAGCATCAGCCCCAGCATTTT. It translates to CASSQQQHQPQHF.

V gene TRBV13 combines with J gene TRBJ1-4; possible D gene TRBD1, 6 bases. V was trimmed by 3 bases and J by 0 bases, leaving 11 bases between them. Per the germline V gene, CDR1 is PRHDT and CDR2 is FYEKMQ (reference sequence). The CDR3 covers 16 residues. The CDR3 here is CASSLGTSATNEKLFF. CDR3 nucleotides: TGTGCCAGCAGCTTGGGGACAAGTGCAACTAATGAAAAACTGTTTTTT. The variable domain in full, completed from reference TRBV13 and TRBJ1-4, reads AAGVIQSPRHLIKEKRETATLKCYPIPRHDTVYWYQQGPGQDPQFLISFYEKMQSDKGSIPDRFSAQQFSDYHSELNMSSLELGDSALYFCASSLGTSATNEKLFFGSGTQLSVL.

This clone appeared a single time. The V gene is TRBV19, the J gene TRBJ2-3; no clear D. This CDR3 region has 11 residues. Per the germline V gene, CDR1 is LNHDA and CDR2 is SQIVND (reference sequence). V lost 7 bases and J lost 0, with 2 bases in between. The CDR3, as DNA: TGTGCCAGTACTAGCACAGATACGCAGTATTTT. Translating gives CASTSTDTQYF. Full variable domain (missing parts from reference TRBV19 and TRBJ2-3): DGGITQSPKYLFRKEGQNVTLSCEQNLNHDAMYWYRQDPGQGLRLIYYSQIVNDFQKGDIAEGYSVSREKKESFPLTVTSAQKNPTAFYLCASTSTDTQYFGPGTRLTVL.

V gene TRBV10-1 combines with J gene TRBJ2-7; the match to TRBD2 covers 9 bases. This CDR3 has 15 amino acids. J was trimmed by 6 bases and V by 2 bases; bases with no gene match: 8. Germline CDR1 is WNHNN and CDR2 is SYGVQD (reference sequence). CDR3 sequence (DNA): TGCGCCAGCAGTGAGGGGTTAGCGGGAGCGGGCGAGCAGTACTTC. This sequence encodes CASSEGLAGAGEQYF.

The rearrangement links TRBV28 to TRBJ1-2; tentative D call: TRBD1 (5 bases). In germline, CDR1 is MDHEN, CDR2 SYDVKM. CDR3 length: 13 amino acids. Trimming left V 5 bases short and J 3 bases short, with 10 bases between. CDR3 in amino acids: CASSQQVDYGYTF. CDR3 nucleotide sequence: TGTGCCAGCAGTCAACAGGTAGACTATGGCTACACCTTC.

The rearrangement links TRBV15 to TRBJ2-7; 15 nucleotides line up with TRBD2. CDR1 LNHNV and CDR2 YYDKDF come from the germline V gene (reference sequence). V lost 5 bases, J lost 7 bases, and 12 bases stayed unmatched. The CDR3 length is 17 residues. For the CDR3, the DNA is TGTGCCACCAGCCTAAGCCCGGGACTAGCGGGAGGAGGGGAGCAGTACTTC. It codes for CATSLSPGLAGGGEQYF.

In DNA, the CDR3 is TGTGCCAGCAGTGAAGCAGGACAGCTATATGAAGCTTTCTTT. It encodes CASSEAGQLYEAFF. The V gene is TRBV6-1, the J gene TRBJ1-1; TRBD1 is a possible D gene (6 bases). Trimming removed 0 bases at V and 7 bases at J, with 12 bases between. This CDR3 spans 14 amino acids. From germline, CDR1 is MNHNS and CDR2 SASEGT.

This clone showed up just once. The CDR3 DNA follows: TGTGCCAGCAGTCCCGAGGGGTCGGGAGAGTTAAATGAGCAGTTCTTC. Its translation: CASSPEGSGELNEQFF. V is TRBV28 and J is TRBJ2-1; D possibly corresponds to TRBD2 (6 bases). V was cut by 5 bases and J by 7 bases, with 21 bases left in between. CDR1 MDHEN and CDR2 SYDVKM come from the germline V gene. The CDR3 is 16 residues long.

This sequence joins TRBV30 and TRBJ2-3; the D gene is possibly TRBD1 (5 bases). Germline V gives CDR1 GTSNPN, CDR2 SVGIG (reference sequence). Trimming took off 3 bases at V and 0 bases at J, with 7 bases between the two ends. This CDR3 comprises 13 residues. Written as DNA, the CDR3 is TGTGCCTGGAGGACAGCTAGCACAGATACGCAGTATTTT. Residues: CAWRTASTDTQYF.

Here the CDR3 reads CASSYSQEGYGYTF. The CDR3 DNA follows: TGTGCCAGCAGTTACTCACAGGAAGGCTATGGCTACACCTTC. This rearrangement joins TRBV6-5 to TRBJ1-2, with D possibly matching TRBD1 (5 bases). This CDR3 has 14 residues. Trimming took 0 bases from V and 4 from J, leaving 9 bases between them. Germline V gene sequence: CDR1 MNHEY, CDR2 SVGAGI.

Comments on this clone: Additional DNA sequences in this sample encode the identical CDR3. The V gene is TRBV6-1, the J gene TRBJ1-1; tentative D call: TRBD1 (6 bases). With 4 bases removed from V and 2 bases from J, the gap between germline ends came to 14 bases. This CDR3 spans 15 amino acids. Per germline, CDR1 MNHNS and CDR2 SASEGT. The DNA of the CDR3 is TGTGCCAGCAGTGCCTTAGGGACACCAAACACTGAAGCTTTCTTT. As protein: CASSALGTPNTEAFF.

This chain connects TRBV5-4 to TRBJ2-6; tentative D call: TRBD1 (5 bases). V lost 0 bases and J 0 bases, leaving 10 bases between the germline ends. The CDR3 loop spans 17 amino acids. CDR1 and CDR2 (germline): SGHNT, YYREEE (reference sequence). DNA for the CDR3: TGTGCCAGCAGCTTGGGGCAGGGTATCTCTGGGGCCAACGTCCTGACTTTC. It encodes CASSLGQGISGANVLTF.

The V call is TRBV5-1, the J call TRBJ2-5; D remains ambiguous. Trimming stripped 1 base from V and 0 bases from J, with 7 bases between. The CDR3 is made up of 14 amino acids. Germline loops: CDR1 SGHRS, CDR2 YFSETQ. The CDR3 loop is CASSLMTNQETQYF. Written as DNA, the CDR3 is TGCGCCAGCAGCTTGATGACAAACCAAGAGACCCAGTACTTC.

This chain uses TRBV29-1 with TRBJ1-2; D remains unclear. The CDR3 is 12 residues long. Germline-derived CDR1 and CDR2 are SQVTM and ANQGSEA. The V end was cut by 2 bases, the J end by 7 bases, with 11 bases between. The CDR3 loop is CSVERGEGGYTF. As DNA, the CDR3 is TGCAGCGTTGAACGCGGGGAGGGTGGCTACACCTTC.

The CDR3 spells CASSDRGRTSNQPQHF. CDR3 coding DNA: TGCGCCAGCAGCGACAGGGGGCGCACAAGCAATCAGCCCCAGCATTTT. This sequence joins TRBV4-1 and TRBJ1-5, with 10 bases matching TRBD1. V gave up 5 bases and J gave up 1 base; unmatched junction bases: 5. The CDR3 covers 16 residues. The germline CDR1 and CDR2 sequences are MGHRA and YSYEKL.

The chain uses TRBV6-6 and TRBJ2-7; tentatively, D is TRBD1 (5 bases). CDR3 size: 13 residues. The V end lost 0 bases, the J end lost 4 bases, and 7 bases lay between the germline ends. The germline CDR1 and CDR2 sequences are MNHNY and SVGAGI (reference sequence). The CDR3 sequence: CASSYSKGYEQYF. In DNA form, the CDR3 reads TGTGCCAGCAGTTACTCGAAGGGGTACGAGCAGTACTTC.

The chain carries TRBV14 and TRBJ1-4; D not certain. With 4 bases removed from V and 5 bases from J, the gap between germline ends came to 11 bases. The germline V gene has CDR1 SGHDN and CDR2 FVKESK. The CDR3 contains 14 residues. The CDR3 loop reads CASSLLGGNEKLFF. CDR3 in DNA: TGTGCCAGCAGCCTTCTTGGCGGGAATGAAAAACTGTTTTTT.

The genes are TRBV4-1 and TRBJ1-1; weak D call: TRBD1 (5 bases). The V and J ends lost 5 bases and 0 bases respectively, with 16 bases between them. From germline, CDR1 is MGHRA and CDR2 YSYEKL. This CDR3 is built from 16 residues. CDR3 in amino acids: CASSLRQSSMNTEAFF. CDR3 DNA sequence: TGCGCCAGCAGCTTGCGACAGTCTTCGATGAACACTGAAGCTTTCTTT.

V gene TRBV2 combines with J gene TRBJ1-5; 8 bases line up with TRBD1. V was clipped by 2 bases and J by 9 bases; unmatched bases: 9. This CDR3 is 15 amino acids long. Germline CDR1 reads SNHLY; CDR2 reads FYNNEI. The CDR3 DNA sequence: TGTGCCAGCAGTGAACGGAGGACAGGGCATGGGCCCCAGCATTTT. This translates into CASSERRTGHGPQHF.

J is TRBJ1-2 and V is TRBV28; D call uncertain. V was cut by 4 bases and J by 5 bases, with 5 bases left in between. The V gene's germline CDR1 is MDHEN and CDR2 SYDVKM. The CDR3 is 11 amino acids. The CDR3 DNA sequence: TGTGCCAGCAGTTCGACTTATGGCTACACCTTC. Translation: CASSSTYGYTF.

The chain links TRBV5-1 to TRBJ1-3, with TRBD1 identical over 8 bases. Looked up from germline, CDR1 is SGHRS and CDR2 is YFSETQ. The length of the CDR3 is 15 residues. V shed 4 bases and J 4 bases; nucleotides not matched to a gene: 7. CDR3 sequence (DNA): TGCGCCAGCAGCCCGACAGGGGCGCTCGGAAACACCATATATTTT. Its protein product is CASSPTGALGNTIYF. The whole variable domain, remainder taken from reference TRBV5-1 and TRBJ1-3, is KAGVTQTPRYLIKTRGQQVTLSCSPISGHRSVSWYQQTPGQGLQFLFEYFSETQRNKGNFPGRFSGRQFSNSRSEMNVSTLELGDSALYLCASSPTGALGNTIYFGEGSWLTVV.

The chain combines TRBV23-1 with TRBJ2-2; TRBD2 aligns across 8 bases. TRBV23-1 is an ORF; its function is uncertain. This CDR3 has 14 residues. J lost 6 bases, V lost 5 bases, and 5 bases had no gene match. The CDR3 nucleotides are TGCGCCAGCAGTATACGGGAGGGCCCCGGGGAGCTGTTTTTT. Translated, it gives CASSIREGPGELFF.

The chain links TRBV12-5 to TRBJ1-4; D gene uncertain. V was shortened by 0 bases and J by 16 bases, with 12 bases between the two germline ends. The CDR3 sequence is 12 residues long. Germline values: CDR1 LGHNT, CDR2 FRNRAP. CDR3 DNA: TGTGCTAGTGGTTTGGTCCGACGGGATGGGTTTTTT. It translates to CASGLVRRDGFF.

In DNA form, the CDR3 reads TGTGCCAGTAGCCAGGGACAGAAGAACACTGAAGCTTTCTTT. It encodes CASSQGQKNTEAFF. The V call is TRBV19, the J call TRBJ1-1; TRBD1 agrees at 7 bases. Germline V gene lookup returns CDR1 LNHDA and CDR2 SQIVND (reference sequence). The length of the CDR3 is 14 residues. Unmatched junction bases numbered 5, after V lost 6 bases and J lost 1 base.

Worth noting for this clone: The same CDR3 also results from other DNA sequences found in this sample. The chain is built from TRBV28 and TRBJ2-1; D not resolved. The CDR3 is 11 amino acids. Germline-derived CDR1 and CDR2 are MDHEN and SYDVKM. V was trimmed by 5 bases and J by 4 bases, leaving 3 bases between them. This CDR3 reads CASSTYNEQFF. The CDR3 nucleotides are TGTGCCAGCAGTACATACAATGAGCAGTTCTTC.

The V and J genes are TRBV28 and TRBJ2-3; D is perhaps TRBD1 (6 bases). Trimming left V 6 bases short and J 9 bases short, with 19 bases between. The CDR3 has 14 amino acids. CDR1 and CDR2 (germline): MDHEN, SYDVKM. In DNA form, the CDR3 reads TGTGCCAGCAGCGAACCACAGGGCCGGGGAACGCAGTATTTT. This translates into CASSEPQGRGTQYF.

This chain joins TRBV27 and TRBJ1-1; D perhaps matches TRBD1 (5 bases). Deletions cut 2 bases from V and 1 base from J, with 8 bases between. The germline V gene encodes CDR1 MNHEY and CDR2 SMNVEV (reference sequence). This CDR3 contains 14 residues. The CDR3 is CASSLTGPNTEAFF. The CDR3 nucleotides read TGTGCCAGCAGTTTAACAGGACCGAACACTGAAGCTTTCTTT.

The CDR3 spells CSVEELAGGNEQFF. The DNA of the CDR3 is TGCAGCGTTGAAGAGCTAGCGGGAGGGAATGAGCAGTTCTTC. The J gene is TRBJ2-1, the V gene TRBV29-1; 12 positions agree with TRBD2. V trimming: 0 bases; J trimming: 7 bases; junction bases outside the gene matches: 1. The CDR3 totals 14 residues. Germline-derived CDR1 and CDR2 are SQVTM and ANQGSEA.

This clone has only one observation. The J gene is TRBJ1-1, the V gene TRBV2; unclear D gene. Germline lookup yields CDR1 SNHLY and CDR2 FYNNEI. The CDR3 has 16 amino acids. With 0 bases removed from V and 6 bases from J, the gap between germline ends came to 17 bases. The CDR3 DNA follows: TGTGCCAGCAGTGAAGCAGAGGATTTTAAGAGCCCTGAAGCTTTCTTT. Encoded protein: CASSEAEDFKSPEAFF.

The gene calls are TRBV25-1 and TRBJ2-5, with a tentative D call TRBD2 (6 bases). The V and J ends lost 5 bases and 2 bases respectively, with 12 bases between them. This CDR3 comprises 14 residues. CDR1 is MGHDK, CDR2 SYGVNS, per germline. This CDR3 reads CASSRRGGQETQYF. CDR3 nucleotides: TGTGCCAGCAGTAGGAGGGGCGGGCAAGAGACCCAGTACTTC.

The CDR3 reads CASSLGQRYNEQFF. DNA of the CDR3: TGTGCCAGCAGTTTGGGACAGCGCTACAATGAGCAGTTCTTC. This chain connects TRBV13 to TRBJ2-1, with 7 bases aligning to TRBD1. The CDR3 contains 14 residues. J lost 3 bases, V lost 6 bases, and 5 bases had no gene match. CDR1 and CDR2 (germline): PRHDT, FYEKMQ (reference sequence). The variable domain in full, with the rest retrieved from reference TRBV13 and TRBJ2-1, is AAGVIQSPRHLIKEKRETATLKCYPIPRHDTVYWYQQGPGQDPQFLISFYEKMQSDKGSIPDRFSAQQFSDYHSELNMSSLELGDSALYFCASSLGQRYNEQFFGPGTRLTVL.